The 7 T cell receptor beta chains below all came from one sample that was sequenced in a study of low-dose radiotherapy and immunotherapy resistance in tumors. The time point: before trial treatment. Priming of first-strand cDNA relied on TRAV- and TRBV-specific primers (covering alpha and beta chains). Using a constant-region primer together with a V-primer adapter, TCRs were subjected to about 18 PCR cycles of amplification. A single record per CDR3 protein comes from TCRdb applying MiXCR to the reads. This sample carries 100,000 or so distinct CDR3 sequences, 9.4% of them seen once, and the ten largest clones take 1%. Sequenced here: PBMCs, sampled before treatment. Receptor source: a male donor with prostate cancer.

Here the CDR3 reads CASSPPNSLAGASGELFF. DNA for the CDR3: TGTGCCAGCTCACCACCGAACTCACTAGCGGGAGCTTCCGGGGAGCTGTTTTTT. The chain employs TRBV18 and TRBJ2-2; 11 bases map to TRBD2. Germline-derived CDR1 and CDR2 are KGHSH and LQKENI. The V and J ends lost 0 bases and 6 bases, in that order; junction bases with no gene match: 9. This CDR3 spans 18 amino acids.

This clonotype was found many times. V is TRBV24-1 and J is TRBJ2-1; D gene unclear. Germline V gene sequence: CDR1 KGHDR, CDR2 SFDVKD. The germline V and J ends were trimmed by 9 bases and 9 bases, with 14 bases remaining between them. This CDR3 contains 12 residues. The CDR3, as DNA: TGTGCCACCGCACCTGGCTTAGGTGAGCAGTTCTTC. It specifies CATAPGLGEQFF.

This clonotype was found many times. J is TRBJ1-3 and V is TRBV3-1; unclear D gene. Germline V gene sequence: CDR1 LGHDT, CDR2 YNNKEL (reference sequence). The CDR3 sequence is 14 residues long. The V and J ends lost 1 base and 0 bases respectively, with 4 bases between them. CDR3 sequence (DNA): TGTGCCAGCAGCCAAGGTCTCTCTGGAAACACCATATATTTT. As protein: CASSQGLSGNTIYF.

The table lists this clonotype with many counts. J is TRBJ1-1 and V is TRBV19; a possible D gene is TRBD1 (6 bases). The CDR3 length is 16 residues. Germline-derived CDR1 and CDR2 are LNHDA and SQIVND (reference sequence). The V gene lost 8 bases and the J gene lost 1 base, with 20 bases spanning the gap. CDR3 sequence (DNA): TGTGCCAGTCCCCCAGCAGGGGCATTGACGAACACTGAAGCTTTCTTT. Residues: CASPPAGALTNTEAFF.

This clonotype was recorded many times. The chain is built from TRBV4-2 and TRBJ1-1, with 11 bases that match TRBD1. This CDR3 spans 15 amino acids. The V segment lost 4 bases and the J segment 5 bases; nucleotides outside the gene matches: 6. CDR1 and CDR2 (germline): LGHNA, YNFKEQ. CDR3 sequence reads: CASSRSGTGGTEAFF. In DNA, the CDR3 is TGTGCCAGCAGCCGAAGTGGGACAGGGGGAACTGAAGCTTTCTTT.

This clonotype appeared many times. The J gene is TRBJ1-2, the V gene TRBV19, with D perhaps TRBD1 (5 bases). Germline V gene sequence: CDR1 LNHDA, CDR2 SQIVND (reference sequence). The CDR3 is made up of 14 amino acids. V gave up 5 bases and J gave up 0 bases, with 10 bases separating them. The DNA for the CDR3 is TGTGCCAGTAGTGGGGCCACAGCTAACTATGGCTACACCTTC. Its protein product is CASSGATANYGYTF.

At least ten counts were recorded for this clonotype. The chain uses TRBV12-3 or TRBV12-4 and TRBJ2-7, with 9 positions matching TRBD1. The V and J ends lost 6 bases and 5 bases, in that order; junction bases with no gene match: 8. The CDR3 is 14 residues long. CDR3 sequence (DNA): TGTGCCAGCAGCCCGGGACAGGGTCTCAACGAGCAGTACTTC. Its translation is CASSPGQGLNEQYF.